The 16 T cell receptor beta chains presented below share a single source sample, sequenced in a study of cytomegalovirus exposure and HLA in healthy donors. PCR involved 60 Vbeta and 13 Jbeta primers. The table came from immunoSEQ multiplex PCR; TCRdb's copy has only in-frame clones and leaves some out. Here the sample spans some 160,000 clones, around 77% being singletons. Specimen: PBMCs. The receptors here all came from a man aged 35 to 55 in good health and CMV-seronegative.

This clone was detected a few times. The rearrangement joins TRBV2 to TRBJ2-7; TRBD2 matches 10 bases. There are 12 residues in the CDR3. CDR1 is SNHLY and CDR2 is FYNNEI in the germline V gene. V gave up 8 bases and J gave up 6 bases; unmatched junction bases: 4. CDR3 residues: CASQSSGSEQYF. As DNA, the CDR3 is TGTGCCAGCCAATCTAGCGGGAGCGAGCAGTACTTC.

The rearrangement uses TRBV7-2 and TRBJ1-1, with D maybe TRBD1 (6 bases). CDR1 is SGHTA, CDR2 FQGNSA, per germline. V shed 4 bases and J shed 3 bases, with 15 bases lying between them. The CDR3 loop spans 15 amino acids. The DNA of the CDR3 is TGTGCCAGCAGCTCTATGATTAGGGGGTACACTGAAGCTTTCTTT. Its translation is CASSSMIRGYTEAFF.

V and J are TRBV18 and TRBJ1-1, with TRBD1 as a possible D gene (6 bases). The CDR3 consists of 16 residues. The V end was cut by 3 bases, the J end by 0 bases, with 14 bases between. The germline gives CDR1 KGHSH, CDR2 LQKENI. The CDR3 sequence: CASSPAPGQLNTEAFF. Written as DNA, the CDR3 is TGTGCCAGCTCACCGGCCCCGGGACAATTGAACACTGAAGCTTTCTTT.

This chain uses TRBV6-5 with TRBJ1-2; TRBD1 might be the D (6 bases). The CDR3 length is 15 residues. In germline, CDR1 is MNHEY, CDR2 SVGAGI. V was trimmed by 0 bases and J by 3 bases, leaving 11 bases between them. The CDR3 here is CASSYSSSGDYGYTF. CDR3 bases: TGTGCCAGCAGTTACTCGAGCTCAGGGGACTATGGCTACACCTTC.

The gene calls are TRBV2 and TRBJ1-4; 11 nucleotides agree with TRBD1. The CDR3 extends over 14 amino acids. Germline V gene data show CDR1 as SNHLY and CDR2 as FYNNEI. V was pared by 8 bases and J by 4 bases, with 3 bases of the junction left unmatched. CDR3 in amino acids: CASRDRGYNEKLFF. In nucleotides, the CDR3 is TGTGCCAGCCGGGACAGGGGGTATAATGAAAAACTGTTTTTT.

This clone was detected only a few times. The chain is built from TRBV19 and TRBJ2-1; 9 bases align to TRBD1. There are 14 residues in the CDR3. J was trimmed by 10 bases and V by 1 base; bases with no gene match: 5. Germline V CDR1 and CDR2: LNHDA, SQIVND (reference sequence). CDR3 nucleotides: TGTGCCAGTAGTATAGCACAGGGGGCACAGGAGCAGTTCTTC. This encodes CASSIAQGAQEQFF. Drawing the rest from reference TRBV19 and TRBJ2-1, the complete variable domain is DGGITQSPKYLFRKEGQNVTLSCEQNLNHDAMYWYRQDPGQGLRLIYYSQIVNDFQKGDIAEGYSVSREKKESFPLTVTSAQKNPTAFYLCASSIAQGAQEQFFGPGTRLTVL.

This clone is a singleton in its sample. One end of the junction varies from germline; a read error may be responsible. The chain carries TRBV6-5 and TRBJ2-4; weak D call: TRBD1 (5 bases). Germline V gene data show CDR1 as MNHEY and CDR2 as SVGAGI. This CDR3 is 15 amino acids long. The CDR3 coding sequence is TGTGCCAGCAGTTACCCGACAGCAATTGGCAACAGTCAGTACTTC. Encoded protein: CASSYPTAIGNSQYF.

This chain joins TRBV30 and TRBJ1-1; tentative D call: TRBD1 (5 bases). Between the trimmed V and J ends, which lost 0 bases and 6 bases, there was a span of 14 bases. CDR3 length equals 14 residues. Germline V lookup: CDR1 GTSNPN, CDR2 SVGIG (reference sequence). The CDR3 is CAWSVAGLNSEAFF. Written as DNA, the CDR3 is TGTGCCTGGAGTGTAGCGGGGCTAAATTCTGAAGCTTTCTTT.

The V call is TRBV2, the J call TRBJ2-6; no clear D. The CDR3 has 14 amino acids. V was cut by 7 bases and J by 0 bases, with 7 bases left in between. Germline CDR1 SNHLY, CDR2 FYNNEI. The DNA of the CDR3 is TGTGCCAGCATCGGAGACTCTGGGGCCAACGTCCTGACTTTC. Protein sequence: CASIGDSGANVLTF.

This rearrangement joins TRBV11-2 to TRBJ2-3, with TRBD1 as a possible D gene (5 bases). V was shortened by 1 base and J by 4 bases, with 12 bases between the two germline ends. The CDR3 runs to 15 residues. In germline, CDR1 is SGHAT, CDR2 FQNNGV. CDR3 amino acids: CASSLVGVASDTQYF. The CDR3 coding sequence is TGTGCCAGCAGCTTAGTAGGGGTAGCATCAGATACGCAGTATTTT.

This clone came up a few times. The chain combines TRBV7-2 with TRBJ2-5, with 8 positions matching TRBD2. Germline V gene sequence: CDR1 SGHTA, CDR2 FQGNSA. The V gene end was trimmed by 1 base and the J gene end by 4 bases; junction bases not matched to a gene: 2. CDR3 length: 14 residues. This CDR3 is CASSLGLAGETQYF. DNA of the CDR3: TGTGCCAGCAGCTTAGGGCTAGCGGGAGAGACCCAGTACTTC.

CDR3 DNA: TGTGCCTGGAGTGTCGGCCAGGGTGGCGAAAAACTGTTTTTT. It encodes CAWSVGQGGEKLFF. The J gene is TRBJ1-4, the V gene TRBV30; tentative D call: TRBD1 (5 bases). Between the trimmed V and J ends, which lost 0 bases and 8 bases, there was a span of 13 bases. Germline-derived CDR1 and CDR2 are GTSNPN and SVGIG (reference sequence). The CDR3 extends over 14 amino acids.

This clone was counted only a few times. The rearrangement joins TRBV10-3 to TRBJ2-6; TRBD1 matches at 8 bases. The germline V gene encodes CDR1 ENHRY and CDR2 SYGVKD. The CDR3 loop spans 15 amino acids. V dropped 5 bases and J dropped 2; count of bases not matched to a gene: 2. The CDR3 DNA sequence: TGTGCCATCAGTCGGGACAGGACTGGGGCCAACGTCCTGACTTTC. It yields the protein CAISRDRTGANVLTF.

This chain joins TRBV27 and TRBJ2-3; the match to TRBD2 covers 11 bases. Germline assignment: CDR1 MNHEY and CDR2 SMNVEV (reference sequence). This CDR3 spans 17 amino acids. Germline trimming cut 2 bases from V and 0 bases from J; bases unmatched to any gene: 4. CDR3 in amino acids: CASSLGTSGPSTDTQYF. The CDR3 region has the DNA TGTGCCAGCAGTTTAGGGACTAGCGGTCCTAGCACAGATACGCAGTATTTT.

This clone was recorded a few times. The chain carries TRBV2 and TRBJ2-7, with D perhaps TRBD1 (6 bases). CDR3 length equals 14 residues. The germline V and J ends were trimmed by 6 bases and 3 bases, with 15 bases remaining between them. Germline loops: CDR1 SNHLY, CDR2 FYNNEI. CDR3 amino acids: CASSDRIILYEQYF. The CDR3, as DNA: TGTGCCAGCAGCGACAGGATTATACTCTACGAGCAGTACTTC.

The chain carries TRBV18 and TRBJ2-1; 8 nucleotides match TRBD2. The CDR3 consists of 15 residues. Per germline, CDR1 KGHSH and CDR2 LQKENI. Unmatched junction bases numbered 8, after V lost 6 bases and J lost 4 bases. DNA for the CDR3: TGTGCCAGCTCTCGAAGCGGGAGTGGGTACAATGAGCAGTTCTTC. Translated: CASSRSGSGYNEQFF.